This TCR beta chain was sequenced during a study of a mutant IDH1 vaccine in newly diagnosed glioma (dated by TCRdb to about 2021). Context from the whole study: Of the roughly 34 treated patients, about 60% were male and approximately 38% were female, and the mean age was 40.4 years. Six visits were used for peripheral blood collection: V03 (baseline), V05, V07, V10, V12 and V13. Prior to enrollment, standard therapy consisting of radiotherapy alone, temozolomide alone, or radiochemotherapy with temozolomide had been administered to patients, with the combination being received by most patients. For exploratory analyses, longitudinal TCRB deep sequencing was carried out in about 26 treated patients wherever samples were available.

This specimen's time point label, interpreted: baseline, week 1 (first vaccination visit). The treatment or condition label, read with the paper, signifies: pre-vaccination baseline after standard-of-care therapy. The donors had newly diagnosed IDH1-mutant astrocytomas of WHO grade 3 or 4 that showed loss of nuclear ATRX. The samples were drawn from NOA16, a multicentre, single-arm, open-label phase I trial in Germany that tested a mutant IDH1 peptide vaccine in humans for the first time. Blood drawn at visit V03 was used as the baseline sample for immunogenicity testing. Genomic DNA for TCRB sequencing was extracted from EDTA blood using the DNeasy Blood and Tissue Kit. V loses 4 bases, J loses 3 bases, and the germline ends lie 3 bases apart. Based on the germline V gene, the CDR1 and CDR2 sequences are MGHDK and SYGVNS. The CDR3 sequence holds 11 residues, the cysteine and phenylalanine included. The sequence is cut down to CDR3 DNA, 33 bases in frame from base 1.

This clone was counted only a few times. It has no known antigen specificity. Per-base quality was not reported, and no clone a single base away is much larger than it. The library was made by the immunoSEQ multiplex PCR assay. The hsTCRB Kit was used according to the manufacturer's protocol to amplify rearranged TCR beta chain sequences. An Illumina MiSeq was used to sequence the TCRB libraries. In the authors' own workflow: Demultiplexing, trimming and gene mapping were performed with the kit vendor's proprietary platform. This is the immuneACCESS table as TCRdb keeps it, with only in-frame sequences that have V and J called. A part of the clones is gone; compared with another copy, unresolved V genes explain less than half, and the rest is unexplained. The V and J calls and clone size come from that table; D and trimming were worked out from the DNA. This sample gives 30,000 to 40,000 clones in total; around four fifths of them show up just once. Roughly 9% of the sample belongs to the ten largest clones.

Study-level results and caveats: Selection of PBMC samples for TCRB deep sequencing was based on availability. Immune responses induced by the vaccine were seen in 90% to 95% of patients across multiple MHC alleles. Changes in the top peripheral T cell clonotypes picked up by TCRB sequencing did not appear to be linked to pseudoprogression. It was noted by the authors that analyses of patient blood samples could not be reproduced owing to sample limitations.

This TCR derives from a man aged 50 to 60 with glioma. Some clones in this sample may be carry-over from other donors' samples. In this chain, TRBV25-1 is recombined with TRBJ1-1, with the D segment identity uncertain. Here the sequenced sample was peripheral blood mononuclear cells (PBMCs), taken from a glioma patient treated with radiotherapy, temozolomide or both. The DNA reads TGTGCCAGCAGTGTGGACACTGAAGCTTTCTTT. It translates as CASSVDTEAFF.